This TCR beta chain was retrieved from a study of metastatic and nonmetastatic thyroid tumors. Study-wide background: A comparison of repertoires was made across blood and tumor or nodule tissue from malignant and benign thyroid patients. Study-wide points: Relative to benign nodules, malignant thyroid tumors were reportedly characterized by significantly elevated TCR beta diversity in blood and tumor.

This clone was observed a few times. Antigen specificity is unknown. In the authors' methods: Differences in CDR3 between clinicopathological groups were drawn on to build a classifier intended to discriminate distant-metastatic papillary thyroid cancer patients. From the PCR reads, TCRdb re-called clones with MiXCR. The V and J calls, along with clone size, are taken from TCRdb and not from the paper's own processing. Of around 65,000 clones in the sample, 14% were seen once. No patient received treatment before thyroid surgery. The CDR3 has 13 residues. CDR1 SNHLY and CDR2 FYNNEI come from the germline V gene. V lost 8 bases to trimming and J lost 4 bases, with 15 bases between them.

The sequencing sample was made of blood. This sequence originates from a male donor with papillary thyroid cancer or a benign thyroid nodule (not recorded which). Some clones in this sample may be carry-over from other donors' samples. The chain uses TRBV2 and TRBJ2-7, with D tentatively TRBD2 (5 bases). Here the CDR3 DNA reads TGTGCCAGCTTGAAGGTCCCGGGATACGAGCAGTACTTC. Translation: CASLKVPGYEQYF.